This T cell receptor (beta chain) comes out of a study of T cells in Graves' hyperthyroidism and ophthalmopathy. Only a few counts were recorded for this clonotype. Researchers amplified the TCR beta CDR3 regions from RNA transcripts. A set of HTBI primers served as the primers for a first-round RT-PCR of the TCR CDR3. TCRdb ran MiXCR on the multiplex PCR reads and lists one entry per CDR3 protein. Of over 500,000 distinct CDR3 sequences detected, roughly a sixth appear once; the ten largest clones hold roughly a sixth. This CDR3 contains 17 residues. Per the germline V gene, CDR1 is LNHDA and CDR2 is SQIVND (reference sequence). V was cut by 3 bases and J by 5 bases, with 22 bases left in between.

The receptor was isolated from a woman between 18 and 30 years old with Graves' ophthalmopathy. The chain carries TRBV19 and TRBJ1-1; D gene unclear. The sequencing sample was made of blood. CDR3 DNA: TGTGCCAGTAGTATTGAGGCTCCTAGGTCTAGAAGGACTGAAGCTTTCTTT. It translates to CASSIEAPRSRRTEAFF.